The source of this TCR beta chain is a study of blood T cell repertoires in COVID-19. Study overall: The samples span acute and convalescent COVID-19 from the United States, Italy and Spain. PBMCs, B-cell-depleted T cells, or T cells were the source of the cDNA or gDNA that made up the material.

V was shortened by 3 bases and J by 6 bases, with 12 bases between the two germline ends. The length of the CDR3 is 13 residues. Germline V gene data show CDR1 as KGHSY and CDR2 as FQNENV. In the original workflow: Amplification from reference gene primers served as the basis for estimated nucleated cell counts. Some clones are missing from TCRdb's copy, which holds only in-frame ones; the method was immunoSEQ multiplex PCR. The V and J calls and the clone size are those of that table, but D and trimming were determined from the DNA. Of about 140,000 clones listed, around 82% are singletons. The V and J genes are TRBV16 and TRBJ2-7; possibly TRBD1 for D (6 bases). The receptor comes from a human donor in a cohort sampled during active COVID-19. Sequenced input: peripheral blood. This CDR3 is CASSHLQGSEQYF. The CDR3 DNA is TGTGCCAGCAGCCACCTACAGGGTTCCGAGCAGTACTTC.